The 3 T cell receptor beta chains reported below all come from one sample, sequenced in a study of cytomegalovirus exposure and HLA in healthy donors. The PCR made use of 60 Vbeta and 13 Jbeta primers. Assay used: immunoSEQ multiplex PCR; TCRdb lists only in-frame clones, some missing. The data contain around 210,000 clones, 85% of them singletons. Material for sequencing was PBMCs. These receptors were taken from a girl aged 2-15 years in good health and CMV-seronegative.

The CDR3 DNA follows: TGTGCCAGTAGTCTCCACTACCCGTCACAAACCTATAATTCACCCCTCCACTTT. Amino acids: CASSLHYPSQTYNSPLHF. The chain employs TRBV19 and TRBJ1-6; D not resolved. V was trimmed by 5 bases and J by 2 bases, leaving 19 bases between them. The CDR3 contains 18 residues. Germline V lookup: CDR1 LNHDA, CDR2 SQIVND (reference sequence).

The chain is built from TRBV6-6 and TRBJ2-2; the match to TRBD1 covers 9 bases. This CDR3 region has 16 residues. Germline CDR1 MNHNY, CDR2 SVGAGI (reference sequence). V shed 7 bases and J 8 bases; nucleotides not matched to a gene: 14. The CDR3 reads CASTTGQGKFEGELFF. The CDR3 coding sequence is TGTGCCAGCACCACCGGACAGGGGAAGTTTGAGGGGGAGCTGTTTTTT.

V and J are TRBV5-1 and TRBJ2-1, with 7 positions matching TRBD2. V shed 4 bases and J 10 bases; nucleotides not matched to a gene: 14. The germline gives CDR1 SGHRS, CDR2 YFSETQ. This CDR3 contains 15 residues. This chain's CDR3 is CASSAGTIGLGEQFF. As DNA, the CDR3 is TGCGCCAGCAGCGCAGGGACTATAGGGCTGGGGGAGCAGTTCTTC.